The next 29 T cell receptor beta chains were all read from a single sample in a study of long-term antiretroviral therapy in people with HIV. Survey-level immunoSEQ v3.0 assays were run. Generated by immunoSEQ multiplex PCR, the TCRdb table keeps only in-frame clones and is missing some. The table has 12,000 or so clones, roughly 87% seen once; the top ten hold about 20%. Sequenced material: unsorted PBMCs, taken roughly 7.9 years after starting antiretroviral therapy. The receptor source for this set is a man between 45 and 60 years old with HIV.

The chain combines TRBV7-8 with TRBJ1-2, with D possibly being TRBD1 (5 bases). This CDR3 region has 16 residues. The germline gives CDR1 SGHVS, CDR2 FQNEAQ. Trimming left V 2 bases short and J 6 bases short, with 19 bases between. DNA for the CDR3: TGTGCCAGCAGCTTAAATTCAATGGGGCAGGACCATGGCTACACCTTC. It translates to CASSLNSMGQDHGYTF.

CDR3 nucleotides: TGTGCCAGCAGCCGACCGGGGGCCTACGAGCAGTACTTC. It encodes CASSRPGAYEQYF. The rearrangement joins TRBV7-6 to TRBJ2-7, with D possibly matching TRBD2 (6 bases). The V gene's germline CDR1 is SGHVS and CDR2 FNYEAQ. V lost 5 bases and J lost 2, with 10 bases in between. The CDR3 runs to 13 residues.

DNA of the CDR3: TGTGCCTGGGACTCCGGGGCTTCCTACGAGCAGTACTTC. Its protein product is CAWDSGASYEQYF. The J gene is TRBJ2-7, the V gene TRBV30; perhaps D is TRBD1 or TRBD2 (5 bases each). The length of the CDR3 is 13 residues. Trimming cost V 5 bases and J 1 base, with 12 bases left between them. Per germline, CDR1 GTSNPN and CDR2 SVGIG (reference sequence).

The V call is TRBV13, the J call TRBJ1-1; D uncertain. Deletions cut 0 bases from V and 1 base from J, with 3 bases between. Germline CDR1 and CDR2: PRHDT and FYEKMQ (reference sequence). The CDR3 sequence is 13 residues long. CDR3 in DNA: TGTGCCAGCAGCTTAGGACAGAACACTGAAGCTTTCTTT. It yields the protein CASSLGQNTEAFF.

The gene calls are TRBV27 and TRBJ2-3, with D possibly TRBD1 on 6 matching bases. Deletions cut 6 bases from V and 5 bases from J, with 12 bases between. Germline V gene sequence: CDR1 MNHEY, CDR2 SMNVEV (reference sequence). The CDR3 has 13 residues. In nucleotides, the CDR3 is TGTGCCAGCAGACAAAGGGGGATAGATACGCAGTATTTT. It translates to CASRQRGIDTQYF.

CDR3 amino acids: CASTGQGRWSANTEAFF. In DNA form, the CDR3 reads TGTGCCAGTACCGGACAGGGGAGGTGGTCCGCCAACACTGAAGCTTTCTTT. This chain connects TRBV19 to TRBJ1-1, with 9 bases identical to TRBD1. The V gene end was trimmed by 7 bases and the J gene end by 2 bases; junction bases not matched to a gene: 14. Per germline, CDR1 LNHDA and CDR2 SQIVND (reference sequence). The CDR3 covers 17 residues.

The DNA of the CDR3 is TGTGCCAGCAGTACCCGACAGGGGGATAGCTCTGGGGCCAACGTCCTGACTTTC. Its protein is CASSTRQGDSSGANVLTF. J is TRBJ2-6 and V is TRBV2, with 9 bases lining up with TRBD1. This CDR3 is built from 18 residues. V lost 5 bases, J lost 0 bases, and 8 bases stayed unmatched. CDR1 and CDR2 from the germline V gene are SNHLY and FYNNEI.

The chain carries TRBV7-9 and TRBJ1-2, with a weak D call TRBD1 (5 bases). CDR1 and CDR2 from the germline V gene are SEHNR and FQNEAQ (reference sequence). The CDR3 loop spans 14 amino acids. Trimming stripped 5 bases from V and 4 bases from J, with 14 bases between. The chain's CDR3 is CASSPTSGPYGYTF. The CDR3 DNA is TGTGCCAGCAGCCCGACATCGGGACCCTATGGCTACACCTTC.

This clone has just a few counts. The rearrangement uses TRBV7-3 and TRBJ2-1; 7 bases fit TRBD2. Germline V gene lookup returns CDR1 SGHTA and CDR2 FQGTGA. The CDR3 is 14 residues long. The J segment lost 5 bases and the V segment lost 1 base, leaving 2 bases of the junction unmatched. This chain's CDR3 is CASSLSGGDNEQFF. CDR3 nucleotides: TGTGCCAGCAGCTTAAGCGGGGGAGACAATGAGCAGTTCTTC.

CDR3 in amino acids: CSAKSVMNTEAFF. CDR3 nucleotides: TGCAGCGCAAAAAGTGTCATGAACACTGAAGCTTTCTTT. The chain recombines TRBV29-1 with TRBJ1-1; D unclear. V was trimmed by 7 bases and J by 0 bases, leaving 12 bases between them. Germline CDR1 is SQVTM and CDR2 is ANQGSEA. The CDR3 covers 13 residues.

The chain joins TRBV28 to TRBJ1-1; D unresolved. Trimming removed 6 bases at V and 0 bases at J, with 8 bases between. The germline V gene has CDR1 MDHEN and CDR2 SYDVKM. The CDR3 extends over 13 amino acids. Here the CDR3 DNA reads TGTGCCAGCAGCCTAGTCATGAACACTGAAGCTTTCTTT. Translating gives CASSLVMNTEAFF.

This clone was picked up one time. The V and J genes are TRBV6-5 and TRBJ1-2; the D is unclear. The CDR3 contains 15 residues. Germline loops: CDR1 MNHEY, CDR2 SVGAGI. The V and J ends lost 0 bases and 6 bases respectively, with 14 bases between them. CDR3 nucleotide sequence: TGTGCCAGCAGTTACTCTGACCAGCCAAGGGATGGCTACACCTTC. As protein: CASSYSDQPRDGYTF.

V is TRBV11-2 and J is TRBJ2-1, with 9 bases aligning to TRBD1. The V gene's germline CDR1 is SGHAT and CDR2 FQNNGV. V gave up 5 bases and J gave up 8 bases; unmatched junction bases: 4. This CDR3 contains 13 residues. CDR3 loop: CASSPTGGHEQFF. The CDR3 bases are TGTGCCAGCAGCCCGACAGGGGGACATGAGCAGTTCTTC.

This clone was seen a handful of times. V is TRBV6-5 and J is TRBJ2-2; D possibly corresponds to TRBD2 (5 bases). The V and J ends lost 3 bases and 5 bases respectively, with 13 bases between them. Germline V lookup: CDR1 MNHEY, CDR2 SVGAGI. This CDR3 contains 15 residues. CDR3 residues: CASSYFTGGTGELFF. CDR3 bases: TGTGCCAGCAGTTATTTCACGGGCGGGACCGGGGAGCTGTTTTTT.

CDR3 sequence reads: CAISDAGTGFGYTF. CDR3 DNA: TGTGCCATCAGTGATGCCGGGACAGGGTTTGGCTACACCTTC. The gene calls are TRBV10-3 and TRBJ1-2; 9 bases map to TRBD1. J gave up 7 bases and V 3 bases, and 6 bases lay outside the gene matches. Germline V gives CDR1 ENHRY, CDR2 SYGVKD. The CDR3 totals 14 residues.

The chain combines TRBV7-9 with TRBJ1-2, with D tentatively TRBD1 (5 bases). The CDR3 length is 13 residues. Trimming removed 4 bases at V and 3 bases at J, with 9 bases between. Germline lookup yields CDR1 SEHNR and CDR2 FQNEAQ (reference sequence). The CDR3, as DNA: TGTGCCAGCAGCTCCGACAGCTACTATGGCTACACCTTC. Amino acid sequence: CASSSDSYYGYTF.

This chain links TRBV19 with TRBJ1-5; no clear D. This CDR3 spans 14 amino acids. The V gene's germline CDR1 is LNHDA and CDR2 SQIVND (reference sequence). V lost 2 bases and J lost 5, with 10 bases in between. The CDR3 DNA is TGTGCCAGTAGTATATCGGCAGGTGATCAGCCCCAGCATTTT. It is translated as CASSISAGDQPQHF.

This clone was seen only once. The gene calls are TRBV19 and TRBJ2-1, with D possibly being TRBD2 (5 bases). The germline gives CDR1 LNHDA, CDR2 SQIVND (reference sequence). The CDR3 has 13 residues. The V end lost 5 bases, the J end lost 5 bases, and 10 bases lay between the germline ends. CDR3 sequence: CASSVGLDNEQFF. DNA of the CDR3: TGTGCCAGTAGTGTCGGACTGGACAATGAGCAGTTCTTC. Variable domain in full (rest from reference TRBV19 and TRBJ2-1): DGGITQSPKYLFRKEGQNVTLSCEQNLNHDAMYWYRQDPGQGLRLIYYSQIVNDFQKGDIAEGYSVSREKKESFPLTVTSAQKNPTAFYLCASSVGLDNEQFFGPGTRLTVL.

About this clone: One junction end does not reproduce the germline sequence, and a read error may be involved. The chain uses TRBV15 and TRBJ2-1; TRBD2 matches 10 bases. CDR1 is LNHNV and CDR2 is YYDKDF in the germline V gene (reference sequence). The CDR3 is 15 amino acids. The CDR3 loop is CATSGERGGLNEQFF. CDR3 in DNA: TGTGCCACCAGCGGAGAGCGGGGGGGCTTGAATGAGCAGTTCTTC.

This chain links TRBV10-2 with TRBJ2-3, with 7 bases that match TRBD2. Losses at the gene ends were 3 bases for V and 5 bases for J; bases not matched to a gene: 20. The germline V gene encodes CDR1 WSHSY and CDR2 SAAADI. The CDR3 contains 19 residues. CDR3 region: CASSDPIGRGGAEGDTQYF. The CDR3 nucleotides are TGCGCCAGCAGTGACCCTATCGGAAGGGGAGGGGCGGAAGGAGATACGCAGTATTTT.

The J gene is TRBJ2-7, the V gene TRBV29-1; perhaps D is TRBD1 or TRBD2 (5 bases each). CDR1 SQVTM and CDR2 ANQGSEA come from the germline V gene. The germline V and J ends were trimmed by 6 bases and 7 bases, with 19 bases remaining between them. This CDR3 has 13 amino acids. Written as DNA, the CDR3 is TGCAGCGTCGACCCCGACGGGGCTGAGGAGCAGTACTTC. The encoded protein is CSVDPDGAEEQYF.

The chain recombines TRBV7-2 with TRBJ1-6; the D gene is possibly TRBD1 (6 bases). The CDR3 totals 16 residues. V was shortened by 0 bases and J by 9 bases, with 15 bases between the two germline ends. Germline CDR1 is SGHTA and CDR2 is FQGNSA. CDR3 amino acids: CASSLAGWGAGSPLHF. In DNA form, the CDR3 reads TGTGCCAGCAGCTTAGCGGGCTGGGGGGCGGGTTCACCCCTCCACTTT.

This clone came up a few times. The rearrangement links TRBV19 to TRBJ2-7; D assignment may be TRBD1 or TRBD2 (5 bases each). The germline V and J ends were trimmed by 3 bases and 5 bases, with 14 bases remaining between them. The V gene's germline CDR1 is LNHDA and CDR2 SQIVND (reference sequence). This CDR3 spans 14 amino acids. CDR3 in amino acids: CASSIQGQGDEQYF. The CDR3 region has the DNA TGTGCCAGTAGTATTCAAGGGCAGGGAGACGAGCAGTACTTC.

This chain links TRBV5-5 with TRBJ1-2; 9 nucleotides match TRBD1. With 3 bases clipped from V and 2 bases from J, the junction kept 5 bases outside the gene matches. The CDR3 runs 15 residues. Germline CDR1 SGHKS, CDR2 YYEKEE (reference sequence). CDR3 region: CASSSHRGLNYGYTF. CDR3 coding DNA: TGTGCCAGCAGCTCGCACAGGGGGCTAAACTATGGCTACACCTTC.

The CDR3 here is CASSPGKGSSYEQYF. CDR3 DNA sequence: TGTGCCAGCAGCCCCGGAAAAGGGAGCTCCTACGAGCAGTACTTC. J is TRBJ2-7 and V is TRBV7-6, with a weak D call TRBD2 (5 bases). CDR1 is SGHVS, CDR2 FNYEAQ, per germline. V was clipped by 5 bases and J by 0 bases, with 14 bases between them. The CDR3 sequence is 15 residues long.

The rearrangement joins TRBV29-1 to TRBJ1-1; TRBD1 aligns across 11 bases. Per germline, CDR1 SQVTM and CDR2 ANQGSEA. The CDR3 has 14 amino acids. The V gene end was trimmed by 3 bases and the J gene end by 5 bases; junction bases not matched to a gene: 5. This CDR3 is CSVDPGTGGTEAFF. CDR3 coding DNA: TGCAGCGTTGATCCCGGGACAGGGGGTACTGAAGCTTTCTTT.

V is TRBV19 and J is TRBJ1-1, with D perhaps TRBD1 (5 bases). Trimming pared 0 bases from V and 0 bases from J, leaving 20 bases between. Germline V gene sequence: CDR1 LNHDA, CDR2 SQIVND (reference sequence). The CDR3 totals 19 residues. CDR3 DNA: TGTGCCAGTAGTATAGACTTTCTCGGGGCAGGGCAATTGAACACTGAAGCTTTCTTT. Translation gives CASSIDFLGAGQLNTEAFF.

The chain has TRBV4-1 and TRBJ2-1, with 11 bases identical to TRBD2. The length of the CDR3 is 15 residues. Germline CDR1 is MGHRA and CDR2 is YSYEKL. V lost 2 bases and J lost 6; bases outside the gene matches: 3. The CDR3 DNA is TGCGCCAGCAGCCAAACTAGCGGGGGAGGCAATGAGCAGTTCTTC. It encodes CASSQTSGGGNEQFF.

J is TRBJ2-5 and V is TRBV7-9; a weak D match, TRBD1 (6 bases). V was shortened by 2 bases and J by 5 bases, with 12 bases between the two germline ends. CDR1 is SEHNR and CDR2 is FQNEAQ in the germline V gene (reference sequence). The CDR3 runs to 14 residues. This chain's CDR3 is CASSLTGIMETQYF. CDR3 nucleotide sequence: TGTGCCAGCAGCTTAACAGGGATTATGGAGACCCAGTACTTC.